This is a list of T cell receptor beta chains from one sample in a study of blood T cells in healthy people across ages. TCRdb re-derived calls from the 5' RACE reads in MiXCR, one entry per CDR3 protein. The sample carries over 950,000 distinct CDR3 sequences, roughly two fifths recorded once. Sequencing was done on a sample of blood. The receptors come from a man younger than 30 in good health. Each CDR3 is given with its conserved first and last residue. The order of the fields is clone size, V gene, D gene, J gene, CDR3 protein, CDR3 DNA. The D gene is left open where the match is weak. Size is omitted from some rows. Given values are once, few, many or a class for expanded clones.

abundance: .; v_gene: TRBV4-1; d_gene: TRBD1; j_gene: TRBJ2-3; CDR3aa: CASSPDRVITDTKYF; CDR3nt: TGCGCCAGCAGCCCCGACAGGGTAATAACAGATACGAAGTATTTT
abundance: .; v_gene: TRBV18; d_gene: .; j_gene: TRBJ1-4; CDR3aa: CASSGRATEKLFF; CDR3nt: TGTGCCAGCTCAGGGAGGGCGACTGAAAAACTGTTTTTT
abundance: .; v_gene: TRBV19; d_gene: .; j_gene: TRBJ1-2; CDR3aa: CASTQNRDGYTF; CDR3nt: TGTGCCAGTACCCAAAACAGGGACGGCTACACCTTC
abundance: few; v_gene: TRBV10-3; d_gene: .; j_gene: TRBJ1-1; CDR3aa: CAISARGSSEGTEAFF; CDR3nt: TGTGCCATCAGTGCAAGGGGGTCGTCGGAGGGCACTGAAGCTTTCTTT
abundance: .; v_gene: TRBV2; d_gene: TRBD1; j_gene: TRBJ1-2; CDR3aa: CASSEQGAPGGYTF; CDR3nt: TGTGCCAGCAGTGAACAGGGGGCTCCTGGTGGCTACACCTTC
abundance: few; v_gene: TRBV4-1; d_gene: .; j_gene: TRBJ2-3; CDR3aa: CASSQDSRYTTDTQYF; CDR3nt: TGCGCCAGCAGCCAAGATTCAAGATACACCACAGATACGCAGTATTTT
abundance: .; v_gene: TRBV7-6; d_gene: .; j_gene: TRBJ2-5; CDR3aa: CASSPGLAVTYNEQYF; CDR3nt: TGTGCCAGCAGCCCCGGTTTAGCGGTTACCTACAATGAGCAGTACTTC
abundance: .; v_gene: TRBV6-5; d_gene: TRBD1; j_gene: TRBJ1-2; CDR3aa: CAGRDRGWNYGYTF; CDR3nt: TGTGCCGGCAGGGACAGGGGATGGAACTATGGCTACACCTTC
abundance: few; v_gene: TRBV20-1; d_gene: .; j_gene: TRBJ1-2; CDR3aa: CSARTGQGGGNYGYTF; CDR3nt: TGCAGTGCTAGGACCGGACAAGGAGGAGGCAACTATGGCTACACCTTC
abundance: .; v_gene: TRBV6-1; d_gene: TRBD2; j_gene: TRBJ2-3; CDR3aa: CASSETSWLGLAVPDTQYF; CDR3nt: TGTGCCAGCAGTGAAACTAGTTGGTTGGGACTAGCTGTCCCAGATACGCAGTATTTT
abundance: .; v_gene: TRBV20-1; d_gene: TRBD1; j_gene: TRBJ1-2; CDR3aa: CSARVPGQGFHGYTF; CDR3nt: TGCAGTGCTAGAGTACCGGGACAGGGGTTTCACGGCTACACCTTC
abundance: .; v_gene: TRBV18; d_gene: TRBD1; j_gene: TRBJ2-7; CDR3aa: CASSPGGQGVHEQYF; CDR3nt: TGTGCCAGCTCCCCGGGGGGACAGGGTGTCCACGAGCAGTACTTC
abundance: .; v_gene: TRBV10-3; d_gene: .; j_gene: TRBJ2-5; CDR3aa: CAIRVEETQYF; CDR3nt: TGTGCCATCAGGGTTGAGGAGACCCAGTACTTC
abundance: .; v_gene: TRBV9; d_gene: .; j_gene: TRBJ1-6; CDR3aa: CASSVNSNSPLHF; CDR3nt: TGTGCCAGCAGCGTGAACAGCAATTCACCCCTCCACTTT
abundance: .; v_gene: TRBV20-1; d_gene: TRBD1; j_gene: TRBJ1-2; CDR3aa: CSATDRDRDDYGYTF; CDR3nt: TGCAGTGCTACCGACCGGGACAGGGATGACTATGGCTACACCTTC
abundance: .; v_gene: TRBV7-2; d_gene: .; j_gene: TRBJ2-7; CDR3aa: CASSGAISYEQYF; CDR3nt: TGTGCCAGCAGCGGAGCTATCAGCTACGAGCAGTACTTC
abundance: few; v_gene: TRBV25-1; d_gene: TRBD1; j_gene: TRBJ1-1; CDR3aa: CASSETGGRSEAFF; CDR3nt: TGTGCCAGCAGTGAGACAGGGGGACGATCTGAAGCTTTCTTT
abundance: few; v_gene: TRBV12-3/TRBV12-4; d_gene: .; j_gene: TRBJ2-7; CDR3aa: CASSLNNLGAQYF; CDR3nt: TGTGCCAGCAGTTTAAACAACCTGGGGGCCCAGTACTTC
abundance: .; v_gene: TRBV2; d_gene: TRBD1; j_gene: TRBJ1-2; CDR3aa: CASSPGPGTGRGYTF; CDR3nt: TGTGCCAGCAGCCCCGGGCCCGGGACAGGTCGAGGCTACACCTTC
abundance: .; v_gene: TRBV9; d_gene: .; j_gene: TRBJ1-1; CDR3aa: CVSSDGLGNTEAFF; CDR3nt: TGTGTCAGCAGCGACGGGCTAGGGAACACTGAAGCTTTCTTT
abundance: few; v_gene: TRBV3-1; d_gene: .; j_gene: TRBJ2-5; CDR3aa: CASSHSGYNEQYF; CDR3nt: TGTGCCAGCAGCCATTCAGGGTACAATGAGCAGTACTTC
abundance: few; v_gene: TRBV6-1; d_gene: .; j_gene: TRBJ1-2; CDR3aa: CASSQGAFYGYTF; CDR3nt: TGTGCCAGCAGTCAAGGGGCGTTCTATGGCTACACCTTC
abundance: many; v_gene: TRBV10-3; d_gene: .; j_gene: TRBJ1-1; CDR3aa: CASGWGTEAFF; CDR3nt: TGTGCATCCGGGTGGGGAACTGAAGCTTTCTTT
abundance: once; v_gene: TRBV5-1; d_gene: .; j_gene: TRBJ2-2; CDR3aa: CAASWDTGELFF; CDR3nt: TGCGCCGCGTCATGGGACACCGGGGAGCTGTTTTTT
abundance: .; v_gene: TRBV6-6; d_gene: .; j_gene: TRBJ2-3; CDR3aa: CASTIKSIRTGTDTQYF; CDR3nt: TGTGCCAGCACCATCAAGTCTATTAGAACCGGCACAGATACGCAGTATTTT
abundance: .; v_gene: TRBV5-6; d_gene: TRBD1; j_gene: TRBJ1-4; CDR3aa: CASSILDRGGEKLFF; CDR3nt: TGTGCCAGCAGCATTCTGGACAGGGGCGGTGAAAAACTGTTTTTT
abundance: few; v_gene: TRBV7-2; d_gene: .; j_gene: TRBJ1-5; CDR3aa: CASSSSMGHQPQHF; CDR3nt: TGTGCCAGCAGCTCCTCTATGGGGCACCAGCCCCAGCATTTT
abundance: .; v_gene: TRBV20-1; d_gene: TRBD2; j_gene: TRBJ2-5; CDR3aa: CSAPTRRGGLDQGLASETQYF; CDR3nt: TGCAGTGCTCCCACGAGGCGTGGGGGCCTGGACCAGGGACTAGCTAGTGAGACCCAGTACTTC
abundance: .; v_gene: TRBV20-1; d_gene: .; j_gene: TRBJ1-1; CDR3aa: CSGTQGREIEAFF; CDR3nt: TGCAGTGGAACGCAGGGACGGGAAATCGAAGCTTTCTTT
abundance: once; v_gene: TRBV28; d_gene: TRBD1; j_gene: TRBJ1-5; CDR3aa: CASSTNAPGQSQPQHF; CDR3nt: TGTGCCAGCAGTACTAACGCTCCGGGACAGAGTCAGCCCCAGCATTTT
abundance: .; v_gene: TRBV12-3/TRBV12-4; d_gene: .; j_gene: TRBJ1-5; CDR3aa: CASSIYRDPNQPQHF; CDR3nt: TGTGCCAGCAGTATTTACAGGGATCCCAATCAGCCCCAGCATTTT
abundance: .; v_gene: TRBV12-3/TRBV12-4; d_gene: .; j_gene: TRBJ1-2; CDR3aa: CASSLGLRGYGYTF; CDR3nt: TGTGCCAGCAGTTTAGGGCTCAGGGGCTATGGCTACACCTTC
abundance: .; v_gene: TRBV29-1; d_gene: .; j_gene: TRBJ2-7; CDR3aa: CSAGFGQSYEQYF; CDR3nt: TGCAGCGCCGGTTTCGGACAGTCCTACGAGCAGTACTTC
abundance: few; v_gene: TRBV20-1; d_gene: .; j_gene: TRBJ2-3; CDR3aa: CSASLGGGGTDTQYF; CDR3nt: TGCAGTGCCAGCCTAGGGGGCGGGGGGACCGATACGCAGTATTTT
abundance: .; v_gene: TRBV7-9; d_gene: .; j_gene: TRBJ1-1; CDR3aa: CASTPVVDTEAFF; CDR3nt: TGTGCCAGCACCCCGGTCGTCGACACTGAAGCTTTCTTT
abundance: .; v_gene: TRBV4-2; d_gene: TRBD1; j_gene: TRBJ1-2; CDR3aa: CASSQVGGQGDSGYTF; CDR3nt: TGTGCCAGCAGCCAAGTAGGCGGACAGGGCGACTCTGGCTACACCTTC
abundance: .; v_gene: TRBV27; d_gene: .; j_gene: TRBJ1-6; CDR3aa: CASSLSIGDNSPLHF; CDR3nt: TGTGCCAGCAGTTTATCGATTGGGGATAATTCACCCCTCCACTTT
abundance: few; v_gene: TRBV29-1; d_gene: TRBD1; j_gene: TRBJ1-2; CDR3aa: CSVEGRGQHSGYTF; CDR3nt: TGCAGCGTTGAAGGGAGGGGGCAGCACTCTGGCTACACCTTC
abundance: few; v_gene: TRBV5-1; d_gene: .; j_gene: TRBJ2-1; CDR3aa: CASSFKSNEQFF; CDR3nt: TGCGCCAGCAGCTTTAAAAGCAATGAGCAGTTCTTC
abundance: few; v_gene: TRBV20-1; d_gene: .; j_gene: TRBJ2-5; CDR3aa: CSAREGRGAETQYF; CDR3nt: TGCAGTGCTAGAGAAGGGAGAGGGGCAGAGACCCAGTACTTC
abundance: few; v_gene: TRBV27; d_gene: TRBD1; j_gene: TRBJ1-2; CDR3aa: CASRKAGQGGYGYTF; CDR3nt: TGTGCCAGCAGGAAGGCGGGTCAGGGGGGCTATGGCTACACCTTC
abundance: .; v_gene: TRBV7-2; d_gene: .; j_gene: TRBJ2-7; CDR3aa: CASSLDLAVAYEQYF; CDR3nt: TGTGCCAGCAGCTTAGACTTAGCGGTTGCCTACGAGCAGTACTTC
abundance: few; v_gene: TRBV7-9; d_gene: TRBD1; j_gene: TRBJ2-7; CDR3aa: CASSVSTGGAPLYEQYF; CDR3nt: TGTGCCAGCAGCGTTTCAACAGGGGGAGCCCCTCTCTACGAGCAGTACTTC
abundance: .; v_gene: TRBV10-3; d_gene: TRBD1; j_gene: TRBJ1-5; CDR3aa: CAISVGTGANSNQPQHF; CDR3nt: TGTGCCATCAGTGTAGGGACAGGAGCTAATAGCAATCAGCCCCAGCATTTT
abundance: .; v_gene: TRBV20-1; d_gene: .; j_gene: TRBJ1-6; CDR3aa: CSARERESSYNSPLHF; CDR3nt: TGCAGTGCTAGAGAACGGGAGAGCTCCTATAATTCACCCCTCCACTTT
abundance: .; v_gene: TRBV20-1; d_gene: .; j_gene: TRBJ2-7; CDR3aa: CSALDGRGSSYEQYF; CDR3nt: TGCAGTGCCCTAGATGGCAGGGGAAGCTCCTACGAGCAGTACTTC
abundance: .; v_gene: TRBV6-1; d_gene: .; j_gene: TRBJ1-3; CDR3aa: CASSERTSGNTIYF; CDR3nt: TGTGCCAGCAGTGAGAGGACATCGGGAAACACCATATATTTT
abundance: .; v_gene: TRBV20-1; d_gene: .; j_gene: TRBJ2-1; CDR3aa: CSAGKTGPRYNEQFF; CDR3nt: TGCAGTGCTGGGAAGACAGGCCCCAGGTACAATGAGCAGTTCTTC
abundance: .; v_gene: TRBV25-1; d_gene: .; j_gene: TRBJ1-4; CDR3aa: CASSEFGNEKLFF; CDR3nt: TGTGCCAGCAGTGAATTCGGCAATGAAAAACTGTTTTTT
abundance: .; v_gene: TRBV7-9; d_gene: TRBD1; j_gene: TRBJ1-1; CDR3aa: CASSADRADTEAFF; CDR3nt: TGTGCCAGCAGCGCTGACAGGGCGGACACTGAAGCTTTCTTT